The source of this T cell receptor beta chain is a study of lymphopenia after photon versus proton radiotherapy. This clone was observed a handful of times. The antigen is unknown. The CDR3 length is 16 residues. Measured with immunoSEQ multiplex PCR; TCRdb has only the in-frame clones, and not every one. The repertoire holds around 26,000 clones, with 90% as singletons. Whole-study findings and limits: Under photons, naive T cells and diversity fell while effector/memory populations rose. After the lymphocyte nadir, photon-treated repertoires showed oligoclonal expansion, especially of CD8+ Temra cells.

Sample: peripheral blood, taken from a patient treated with photon-based radiotherapy. This chain joins TRBV21-1 and TRBJ1-1; the table's TRBD1 call for D was not verified on the DNA. TRBV21-1 is a listed pseudogene. The TCR was taken from a woman in her 50s with cholangiocarcinoma. The CDR3 nucleotides read TGTGCCAGCAGTACCGGGACAGGGGGCGTGAGCACTGAAGCTTTCTTT. This translates into CASSTGTGGVSTEAFF.